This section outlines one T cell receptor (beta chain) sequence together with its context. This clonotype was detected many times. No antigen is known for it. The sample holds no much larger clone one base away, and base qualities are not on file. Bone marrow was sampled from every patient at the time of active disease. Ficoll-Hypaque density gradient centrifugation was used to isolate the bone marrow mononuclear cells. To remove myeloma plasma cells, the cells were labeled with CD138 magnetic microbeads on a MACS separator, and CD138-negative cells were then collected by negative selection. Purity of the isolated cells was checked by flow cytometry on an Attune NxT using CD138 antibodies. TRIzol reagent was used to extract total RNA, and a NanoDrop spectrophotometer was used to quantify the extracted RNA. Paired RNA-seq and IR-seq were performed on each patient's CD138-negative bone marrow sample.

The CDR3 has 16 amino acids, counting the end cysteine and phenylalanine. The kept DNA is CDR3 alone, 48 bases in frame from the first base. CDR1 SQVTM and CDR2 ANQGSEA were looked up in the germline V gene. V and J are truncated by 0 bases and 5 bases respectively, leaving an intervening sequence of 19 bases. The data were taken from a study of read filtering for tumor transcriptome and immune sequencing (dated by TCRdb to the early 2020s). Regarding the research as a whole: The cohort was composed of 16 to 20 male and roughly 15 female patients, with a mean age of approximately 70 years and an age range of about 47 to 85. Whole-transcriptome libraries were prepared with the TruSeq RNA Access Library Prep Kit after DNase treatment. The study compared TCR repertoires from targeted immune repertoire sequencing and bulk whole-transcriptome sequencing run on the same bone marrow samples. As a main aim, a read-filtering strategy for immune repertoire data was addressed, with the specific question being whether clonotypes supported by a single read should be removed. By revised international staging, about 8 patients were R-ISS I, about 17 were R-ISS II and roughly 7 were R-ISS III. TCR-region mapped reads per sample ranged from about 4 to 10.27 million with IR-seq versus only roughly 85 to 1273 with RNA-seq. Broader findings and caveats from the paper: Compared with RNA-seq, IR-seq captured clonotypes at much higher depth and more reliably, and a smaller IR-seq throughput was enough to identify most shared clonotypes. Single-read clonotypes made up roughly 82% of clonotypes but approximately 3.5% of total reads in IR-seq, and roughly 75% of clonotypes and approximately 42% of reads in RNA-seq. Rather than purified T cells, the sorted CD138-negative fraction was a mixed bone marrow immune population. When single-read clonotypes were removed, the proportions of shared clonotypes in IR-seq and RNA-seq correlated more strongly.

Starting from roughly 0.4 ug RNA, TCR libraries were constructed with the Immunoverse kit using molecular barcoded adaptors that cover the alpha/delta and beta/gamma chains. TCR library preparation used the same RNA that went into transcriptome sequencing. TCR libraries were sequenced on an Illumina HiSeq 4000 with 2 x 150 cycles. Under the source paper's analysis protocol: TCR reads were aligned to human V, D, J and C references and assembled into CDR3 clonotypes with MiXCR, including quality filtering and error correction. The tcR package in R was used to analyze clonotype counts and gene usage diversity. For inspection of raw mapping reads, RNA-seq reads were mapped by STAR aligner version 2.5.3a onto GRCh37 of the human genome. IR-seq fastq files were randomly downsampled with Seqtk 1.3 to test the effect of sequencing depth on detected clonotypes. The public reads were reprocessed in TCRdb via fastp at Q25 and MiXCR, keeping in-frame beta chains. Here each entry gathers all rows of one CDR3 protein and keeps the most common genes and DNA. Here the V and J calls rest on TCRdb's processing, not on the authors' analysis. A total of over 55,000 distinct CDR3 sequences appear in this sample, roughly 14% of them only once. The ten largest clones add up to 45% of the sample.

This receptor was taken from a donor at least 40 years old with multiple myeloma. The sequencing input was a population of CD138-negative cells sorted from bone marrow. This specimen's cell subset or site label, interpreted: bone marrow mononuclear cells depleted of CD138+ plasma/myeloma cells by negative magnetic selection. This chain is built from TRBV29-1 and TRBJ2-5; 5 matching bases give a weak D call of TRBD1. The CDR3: CSVEDDGQGGSETQYF. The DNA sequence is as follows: TGCAGCGTTGAAGATGATGGGCAGGGTGGGTCGGAGACCCAGTACTTC.